Listed below are T cell receptor beta chains from one sample, sequenced in a study of shared clonotypes between healthy human individuals. TCRdb's table, derived via immunoSEQ multiplex PCR, lists solely in-frame clones and lacks some. The sample yields hundreds of thousands of clones, around 80% seen once. The material sequenced was PBMCs. These receptor sequences come from a middle-aged woman in good health. Some clones in this sample may be carry-over from other donors' samples. Both conserved end residues are part of each CDR3. The D gene is left open where the match is weak. Only part of the rows carry a size: once, few, many, or a class if the clone is expanded.

D gene | clone size | J gene | V gene | CDR3 DNA | CDR3 protein
- | - | TRBJ2-7 | TRBV7-2 | TGTGCCAGCAGCTTACTTCAGGCCTACGAGCAGTACTTC | CASSLLQAYEQYF
TRBD1 | - | TRBJ2-4 | TRBV29-1 | TGCAGCGTAGGAAAACGGACAGGGCGAGCCAAAAACATTCAGTACTTC | CSVGKRTGRAKNIQYF
- | - | TRBJ1-1 | TRBV18 | TGTGCCAGCTCACAAGGGGGGGTTCGGATGAACACTGAAGCTTTCTTT | CASSQGGVRMNTEAFF
- | few | TRBJ2-5 | TRBV4-1 | TGCGCCAGCAGCCCGCAGGTCGGGCAAGAGACCCAGTACTTC | CASSPQVGQETQYF
- | - | TRBJ2-7 | TRBV29-1 | TGCAGCGTTCGAGGACAGGACTATTTCTACGAGCAGTACTTC | CSVRGQDYFYEQYF
- | few | TRBJ2-2 | TRBV7-8 | TGTGCCAGCAGCGATGGGTACGGGAACACCGGGGAGCTGTTTTTT | CASSDGYGNTGELFF
TRBD2 | - | TRBJ2-7 | TRBV5-1 | TGCGCCAGCAGCTTGGACGGGAGGGCCGACAGAGAGCAGTACTTC | CASSLDGRADREQYF
- | - | TRBJ2-3 | TRBV30 | TGTGCCTGGAGTTTCCTGACGGGCACAGATACGCAGTATTTT | CAWSFLTGTDTQYF
- | few | TRBJ2-1 | TRBV2 | TGTGCCAGCAGTGAAGAAGCTAGCCACTACAATGAGCAGTTCTTC | CASSEEASHYNEQFF
- | - | TRBJ2-7 | TRBV30 | TGTGCCTGGAGTGGCCCCGCGCTGGGGGGCTACGAGCAGTACTTC | CAWSGPALGGYEQYF
TRBD2 | - | TRBJ2-3 | TRBV4-2 | TGTGCCAGCAGCCGGGGACTAGCGGGAGAAGGGGATACGCAGTATTTT | CASSRGLAGEGDTQYF
TRBD2 | once | TRBJ2-7 | TRBV18 | TGTGCCAGCTCACCGCGTTCTGGAGCGGGAGATTTGTACGAGCAGTACTTC | CASSPRSGAGDLYEQYF
- | - | TRBJ1-3 | TRBV6-6 | TGTGCCAGCAGTCGTCACAGGGTCTACTCTGGAAACACCATATATTTT | CASSRHRVYSGNTIYF
- | - | TRBJ1-1 | TRBV20-1 | TGCAGTGCTAGAGTGGGATCCCAAGCTTTCTTT | CSARVGSQAFF
- | - | TRBJ1-1 | TRBV29-1 | TGCAGCGGCCAGGAGGGAGGAATGAACACTGAAGCTTTCTTT | CSGQEGGMNTEAFF
- | - | TRBJ2-7 | TRBV21-1 | TGTGCCAGCAGCAAAGTTCCGGGACAGGGACCCGACGAGCAGTACTTC | CASSKVPGQGPDEQYF
- | few | TRBJ1-4 | TRBV2 | TGTGCCAGCAGTGACCCCGGGGTGGGTGAAAAACTGTTTTTT | CASSDPGVGEKLFF
TRBD2 | - | TRBJ2-5 | TRBV6-4 | TGTGCCAGCAGCAGCCGAGTAGCGGGGAACAGGACCCAGTACTTC | CASSSRVAGNRTQYF
- | - | TRBJ1-2 | TRBV4-1 | TGCGCCAGCAGCCAAGATAATCCCGGGACCTCTCGGGTTGGCTACACCTTC | CASSQDNPGTSRVGYTF
- | few | TRBJ1-4 | TRBV28 | TGTGCCAGCAGTTTTTCAACTAATGAAAAACTGTTTTTT | CASSFSTNEKLFF
TRBD1 | - | TRBJ1-2 | TRBV28 | TGTGCCAGCAGTTTTTGGGACAGTCTTAACTATGGCTACACCTTC | CASSFWDSLNYGYTF
- | - | TRBJ1-2 | TRBV18 | TGTGCCAGCTCACCAAGGGCTGACTATGGCTACACCTTC | CASSPRADYGYTF
- | - | TRBJ2-1 | TRBV15 | TGTGCCACCACTAATTTATGGGGAAGCTCCTACAATGAGCAGTTCTTC | CATTNLWGSSYNEQFF
- | - | TRBJ2-1 | TRBV5-6 | TGTGCCAGCAGGTACGTCGCCGCCTCTGAGCAGTTCTTC | CASRYVAASEQFF
TRBD1 | - | TRBJ2-7 | TRBV27 | TGTGCCAGCAGTTTGAACAGGGGCCACGAGCAGTACTTC | CASSLNRGHEQYF
- | - | TRBJ2-7 | TRBV10-1 | TGCGCCAGCAGAACACCCGACACCGTTATGGGGCAGTACTTC | CASRTPDTVMGQYF
- | - | TRBJ2-1 | TRBV27 | TGTGCCAGCAGTAGACCCCCCCTGGTCGAACCCCATGAGCAGTTCTTC | CASSRPPLVEPHEQFF